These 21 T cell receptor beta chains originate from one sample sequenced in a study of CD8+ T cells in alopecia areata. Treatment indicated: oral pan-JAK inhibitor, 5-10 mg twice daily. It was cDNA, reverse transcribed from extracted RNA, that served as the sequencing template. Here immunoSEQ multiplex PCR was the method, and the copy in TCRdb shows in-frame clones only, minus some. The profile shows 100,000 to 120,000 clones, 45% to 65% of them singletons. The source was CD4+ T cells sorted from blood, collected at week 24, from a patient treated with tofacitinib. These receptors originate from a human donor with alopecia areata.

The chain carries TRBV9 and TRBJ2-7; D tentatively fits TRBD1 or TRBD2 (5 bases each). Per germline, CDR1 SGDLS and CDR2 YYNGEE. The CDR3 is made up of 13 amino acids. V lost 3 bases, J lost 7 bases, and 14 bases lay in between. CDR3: CASSGTPSGEQYF. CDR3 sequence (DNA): TGTGCCAGCAGCGGGACTCCATCAGGGGAGCAGTACTTC.

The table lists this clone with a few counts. Here the CDR3 DNA reads TGTGCCAGCAGCTTAGAGGGCAGCCAAGAGACCCAGTACTTC. This encodes CASSLEGSQETQYF. The rearrangement uses TRBV11-2 and TRBJ2-5; unclear D gene. CDR1 and CDR2 from the germline V gene are SGHAT and FQNNGV. This CDR3 is 14 amino acids long. V lost 0 bases and J lost 1, with 6 bases in between.

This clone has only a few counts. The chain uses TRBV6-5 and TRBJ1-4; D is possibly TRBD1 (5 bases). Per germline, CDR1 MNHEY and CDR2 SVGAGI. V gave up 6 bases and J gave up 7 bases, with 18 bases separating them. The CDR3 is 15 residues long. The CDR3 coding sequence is TGTGCCAGCAGATCCCCCGGGACTATGGGTGAAAAACTGTTTTTT. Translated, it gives CASRSPGTMGEKLFF.

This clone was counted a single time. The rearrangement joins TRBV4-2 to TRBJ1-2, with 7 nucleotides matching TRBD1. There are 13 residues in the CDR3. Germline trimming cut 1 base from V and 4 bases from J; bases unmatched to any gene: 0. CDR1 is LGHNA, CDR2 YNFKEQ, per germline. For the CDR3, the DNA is TGTGCCAGCAGCCAAGGGGACAGCTATGGCTACACCTTC. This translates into CASSQGDSYGYTF.

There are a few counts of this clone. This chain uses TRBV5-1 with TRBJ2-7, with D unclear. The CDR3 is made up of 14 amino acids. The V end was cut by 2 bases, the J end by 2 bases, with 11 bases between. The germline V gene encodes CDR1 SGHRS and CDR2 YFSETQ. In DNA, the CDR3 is TGCGCCAGCAGCTTTGGGGATTCCCCCTACGAGCAGTACTTC. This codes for CASSFGDSPYEQYF.

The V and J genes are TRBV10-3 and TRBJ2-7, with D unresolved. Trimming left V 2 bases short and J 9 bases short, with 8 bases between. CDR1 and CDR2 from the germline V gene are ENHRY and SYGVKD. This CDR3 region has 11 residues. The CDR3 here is CAISEARAQYF. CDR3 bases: TGTGCCATCAGTGAGGCGAGAGCGCAGTACTTC.

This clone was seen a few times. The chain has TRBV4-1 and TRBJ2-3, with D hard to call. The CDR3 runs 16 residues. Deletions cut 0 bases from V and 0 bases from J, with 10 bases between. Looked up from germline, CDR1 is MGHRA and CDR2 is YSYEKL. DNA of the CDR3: TGCGCCAGCAGCCAAGATCGGGCAGCCAGCACAGATACGCAGTATTTT. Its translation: CASSQDRAASTDTQYF.

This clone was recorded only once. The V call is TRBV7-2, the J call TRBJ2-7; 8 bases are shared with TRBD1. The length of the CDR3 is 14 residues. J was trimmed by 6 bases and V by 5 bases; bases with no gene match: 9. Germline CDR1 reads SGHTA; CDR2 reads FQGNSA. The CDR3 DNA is TGTGCCAGCAGCCGACAGGGGACCCCTAGCGAGCAGTACTTC. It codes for CASSRQGTPSEQYF.

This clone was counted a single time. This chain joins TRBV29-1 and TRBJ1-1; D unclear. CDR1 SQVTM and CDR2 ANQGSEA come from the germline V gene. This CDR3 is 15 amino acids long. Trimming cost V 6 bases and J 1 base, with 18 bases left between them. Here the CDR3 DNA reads TGCAGCGTGGGAGAAGGGTGGACCGCGAACACTGAAGCTTTCTTT. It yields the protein CSVGEGWTANTEAFF.

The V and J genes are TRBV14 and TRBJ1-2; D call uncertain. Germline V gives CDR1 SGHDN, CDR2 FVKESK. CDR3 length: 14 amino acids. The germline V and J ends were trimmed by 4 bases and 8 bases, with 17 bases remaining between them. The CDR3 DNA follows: TGTGCCAGCAGCCTATCGGCTTGGCCGGAGGGCTACACCTTC. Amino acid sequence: CASSLSAWPEGYTF.

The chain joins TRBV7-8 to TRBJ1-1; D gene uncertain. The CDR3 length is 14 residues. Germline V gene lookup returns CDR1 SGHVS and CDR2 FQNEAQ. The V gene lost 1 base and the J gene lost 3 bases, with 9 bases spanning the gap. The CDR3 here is CASSLDNRYTEAFF. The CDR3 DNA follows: TGTGCCAGCAGCTTAGATAATCGCTACACTGAAGCTTTCTTT.

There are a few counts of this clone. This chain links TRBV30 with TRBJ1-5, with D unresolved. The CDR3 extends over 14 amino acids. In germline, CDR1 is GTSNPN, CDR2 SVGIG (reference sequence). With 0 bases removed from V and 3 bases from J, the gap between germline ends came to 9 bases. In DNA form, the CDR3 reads TGTGCCTGGAGTGTAACCCTCGCCAATCAGCCCCAGCATTTT. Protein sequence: CAWSVTLANQPQHF.

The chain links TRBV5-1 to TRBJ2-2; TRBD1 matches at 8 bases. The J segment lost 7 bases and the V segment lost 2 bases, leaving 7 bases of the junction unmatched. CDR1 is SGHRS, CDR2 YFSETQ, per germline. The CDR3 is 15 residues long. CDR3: CASSFAGGFGGELFF. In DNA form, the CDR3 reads TGCGCCAGCAGCTTCGCAGGGGGCTTCGGCGGGGAGCTGTTTTTT.

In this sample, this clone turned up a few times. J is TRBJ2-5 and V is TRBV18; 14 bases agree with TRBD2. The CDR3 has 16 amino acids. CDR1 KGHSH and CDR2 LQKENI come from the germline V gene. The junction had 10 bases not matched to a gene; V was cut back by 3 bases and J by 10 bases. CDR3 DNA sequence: TGTGCCAGCTCACCTACAGCCGGGACTAGCGGGGGAGACCAGTACTTC. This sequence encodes CASSPTAGTSGGDQYF.

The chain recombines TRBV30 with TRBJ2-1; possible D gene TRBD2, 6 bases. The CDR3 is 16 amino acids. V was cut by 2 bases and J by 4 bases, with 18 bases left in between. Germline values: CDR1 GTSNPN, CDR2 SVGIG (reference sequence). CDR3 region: CAWSKPGTGMYNEQFF. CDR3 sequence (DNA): TGTGCCTGGAGTAAACCCGGGACTGGGATGTACAATGAGCAGTTCTTC. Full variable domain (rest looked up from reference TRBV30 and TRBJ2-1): SQTIHQWPATLVQPVGSPLSLECTVEGTSNPNLYWYRQAAGRGLQLLFYSVGIGQISSEVPQNLSASRPQDRQFILSSKKLLLSDSGFYLCAWSKPGTGMYNEQFFGPGTRLTVL.

The CDR3 loop reads CASSYSGDSPLHF. In DNA form, the CDR3 reads TGTGCCAGCAGTTATTCAGGGGATTCACCCCTCCACTTT. The chain carries TRBV6-5 and TRBJ1-6; D might be TRBD1 (6 bases). V lost 3 bases, J lost 8 bases, and 8 bases lay in between. This CDR3 contains 13 residues. From germline, CDR1 is MNHEY and CDR2 SVGAGI.

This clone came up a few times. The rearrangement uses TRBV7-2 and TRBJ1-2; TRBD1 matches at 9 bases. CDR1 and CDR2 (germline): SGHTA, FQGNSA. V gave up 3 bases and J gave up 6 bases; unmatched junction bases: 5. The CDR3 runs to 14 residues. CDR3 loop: CASSFLTGGDGYTF. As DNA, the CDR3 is TGTGCCAGCAGCTTCCTCACAGGGGGCGATGGCTACACCTTC.

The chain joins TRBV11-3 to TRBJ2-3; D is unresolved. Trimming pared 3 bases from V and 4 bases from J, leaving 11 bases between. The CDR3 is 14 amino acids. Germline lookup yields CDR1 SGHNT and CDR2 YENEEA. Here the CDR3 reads CASSFLEIADTQYF. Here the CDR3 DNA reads TGTGCCAGCAGCTTCCTCGAGATAGCAGATACGCAGTATTTT.

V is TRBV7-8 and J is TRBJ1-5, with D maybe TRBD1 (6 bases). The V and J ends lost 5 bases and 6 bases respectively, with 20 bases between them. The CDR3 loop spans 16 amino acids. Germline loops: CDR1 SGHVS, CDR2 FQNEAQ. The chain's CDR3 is CASSDRTGLRTQPQHF. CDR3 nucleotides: TGTGCCAGCAGCGACCGTACAGGGCTCAGGACTCAGCCCCAGCATTTT. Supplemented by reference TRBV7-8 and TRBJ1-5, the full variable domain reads GAGVSQSPRYKVAKRGQDVALRCDPISGHVSLFWYQQALGQGPEFLTYFQNEAQLDKSGLPSDRFFAERPEGSVSTLKIQRTQQEDSAVYLCASSDRTGLRTQPQHFGDGTRLSIL.

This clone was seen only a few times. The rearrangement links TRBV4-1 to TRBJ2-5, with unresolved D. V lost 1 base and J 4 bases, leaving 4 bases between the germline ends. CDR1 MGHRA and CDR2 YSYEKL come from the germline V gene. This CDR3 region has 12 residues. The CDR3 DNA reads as TGCGCCAGCAGCCAAGGGAGAGAGACCCAGTACTTC. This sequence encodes CASSQGRETQYF.

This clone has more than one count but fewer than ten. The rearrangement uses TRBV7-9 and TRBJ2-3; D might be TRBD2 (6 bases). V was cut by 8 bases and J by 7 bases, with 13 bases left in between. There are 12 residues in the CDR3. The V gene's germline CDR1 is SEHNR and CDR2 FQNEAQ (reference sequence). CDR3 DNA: TGTGCCAGCGGGGGGTCGTGGAATACGCAGTATTTT. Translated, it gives CASGGSWNTQYF. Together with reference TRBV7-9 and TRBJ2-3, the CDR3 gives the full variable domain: DTGVSQNPRHKITKRGQNVTFRCDPISEHNRLYWYRQTLGQGPEFLTYFQNEAQLEKSRLLSDRFSAERPKGSFSTLEIQRTEQGDSAMYLCASGGSWNTQYFGPGTRLTVL.